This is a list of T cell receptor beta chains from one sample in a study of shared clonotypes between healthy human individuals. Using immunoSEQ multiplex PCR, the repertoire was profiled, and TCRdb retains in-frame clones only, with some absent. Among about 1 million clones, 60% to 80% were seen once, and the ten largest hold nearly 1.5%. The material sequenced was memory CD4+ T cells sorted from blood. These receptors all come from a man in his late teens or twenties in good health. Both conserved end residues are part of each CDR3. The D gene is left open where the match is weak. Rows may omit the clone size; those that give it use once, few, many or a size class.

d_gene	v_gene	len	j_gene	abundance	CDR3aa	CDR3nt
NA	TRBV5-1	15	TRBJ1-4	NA	CASTATGFTNEKLFF	TGCGCCAGCACCGCTACAGGGTTTACTAATGAAAAACTGTTTTTT
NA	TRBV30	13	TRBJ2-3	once	CAWSPGGADTQYF	TGTGCCTGGAGTCCAGGGGGGGCAGATACGCAGTATTTT
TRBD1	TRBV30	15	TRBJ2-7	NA	CAWRPPGQGKYEQYF	TGTGCCTGGAGGCCACCGGGACAGGGTAAATACGAGCAGTACTTC
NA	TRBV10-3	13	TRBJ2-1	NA	CAISDGLSGAQFF	TGTGCCATCAGTGATGGTCTCTCAGGAGCGCAGTTCTTC
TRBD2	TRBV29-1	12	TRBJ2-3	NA	CSVMREGDTQYF	TGCAGCGTGATGAGGGAGGGAGATACGCAGTATTTT
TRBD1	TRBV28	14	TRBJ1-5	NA	CASSLDRGGQPQHF	TGTGCCAGCAGTTTAGACAGGGGGGGACAGCCCCAGCATTTT
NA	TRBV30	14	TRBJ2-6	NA	CAWSFGQGANVLTF	TGTGCCTGGAGTTTTGGTCAGGGAGCCAACGTCCTGACTTTC
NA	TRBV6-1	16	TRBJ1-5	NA	CASSEWGRDYNQPQHF	TGTGCCAGCAGTGAATGGGGCAGGGATTACAATCAGCCCCAGCATTTT
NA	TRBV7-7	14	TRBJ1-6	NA	CASSLDGFNSPLHF	TGTGCTAGCAGCCTTGACGGTTTCAATTCACCCCTCCACTTT
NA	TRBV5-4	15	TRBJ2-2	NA	CASSLNPQAAGELFF	TGTGCCAGCAGCTTGAATCCGCAGGCGGCCGGGGAGCTGTTTTTT
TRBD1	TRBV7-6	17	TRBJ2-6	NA	CASSPGQGYSGANVLTF	TGTGCCAGCAGCCCGGGACAGGGTTACTCTGGGGCCAACGTCCTGACTTTC
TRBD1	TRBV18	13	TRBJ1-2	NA	CASSQYRGLGYTF	TGTGCCAGCTCACAGTACAGGGGGCTTGGCTACACCTTC
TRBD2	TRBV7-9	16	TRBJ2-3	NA	CASSFLAGGTTDTQYF	TGTGCCAGCAGCTTTCTAGCGGGGGGTACCACAGATACGCAGTATTTT
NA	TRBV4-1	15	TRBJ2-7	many	CASSQETSSQSQQYF	TGCGCCAGCAGCCAAGAGACTAGTAGTCAGAGTCAGCAGTACTTC
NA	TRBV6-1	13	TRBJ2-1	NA	CASSEALRRQQFF	TGTGCCAGCAGTGAAGCGCTGCGCAGGCAGCAGTTCTTC
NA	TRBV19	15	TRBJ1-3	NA	CASTPDTYSGNTIYF	TGTGCCAGTACCCCCGACACGTACTCTGGAAACACCATATATTTT
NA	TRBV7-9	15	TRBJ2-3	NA	CASSFPLGGTDTQYF	TGTGCCAGCAGCTTTCCTTTGGGGGGCACAGATACGCAGTATTTT
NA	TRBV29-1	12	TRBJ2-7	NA	CSVDLGSYEQYF	TGCAGCGTTGACTTAGGCTCCTACGAGCAGTACTTC
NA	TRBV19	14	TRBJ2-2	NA	CASSIGGNTGELFF	TGTGCCAGTAGTATTGGCGGAAACACCGGGGAGCTGTTTTTT
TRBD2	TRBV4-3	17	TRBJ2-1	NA	CASSQDVAGLSYNEQFF	TGCGCCAGCAGCCAAGATGTAGCGGGGCTCTCCTACAATGAGCAGTTCTTC
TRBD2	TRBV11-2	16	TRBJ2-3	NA	CATQPGTSGATDTQYF	TGTGCCACCCAGCCCGGGACTAGCGGGGCGACAGATACGCAGTATTTT
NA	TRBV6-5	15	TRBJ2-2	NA	CASSYGTPNTGELFF	TGTGCCAGCAGTTACGGGACACCGAACACCGGGGAGCTGTTTTTT
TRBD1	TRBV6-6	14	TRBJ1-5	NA	CASKDRAAYQPQHF	TGTGCCAGCAAAGACAGGGCCGCGTATCAGCCCCAGCATTTT
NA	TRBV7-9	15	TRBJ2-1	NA	CASSLGGFSYNEQFF	TGTGCCAGCAGCTTAGGGGGTTTTTCCTACAATGAGCAGTTCTTC
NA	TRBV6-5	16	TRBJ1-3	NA	CASSYSDVSSGNTIYF	TGTGCCAGCAGTTACTCGGACGTGAGCTCTGGAAACACCATATATTTT
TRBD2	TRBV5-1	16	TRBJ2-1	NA	CASSPFSGGIVQEQFF	TGCGCCAGCAGTCCCTTTAGCGGGGGGATTGTACAGGAGCAGTTCTTC
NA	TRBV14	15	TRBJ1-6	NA	CASSQGLPYNSPLHF	TGTGCCAGCAGCCAAGGGTTACCCTATAATTCACCCCTCCACTTT
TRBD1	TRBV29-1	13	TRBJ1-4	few	CSAGTGGREKLFF	TGCAGCGCTGGGACAGGGGGACGGGAAAAACTGTTTTTT
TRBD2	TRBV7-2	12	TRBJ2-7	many	CASAMTSAEQYF	TGTGCCAGCGCCATGACTAGCGCCGAGCAGTACTTC
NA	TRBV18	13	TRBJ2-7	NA	CASSPGRDYEQYF	TGTGCCAGCTCACCCGGCAGGGACTACGAGCAGTACTTC
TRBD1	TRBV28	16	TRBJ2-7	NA	CASSSPTGTGGYEQYF	TGTGCCAGCAGTTCCCCGACAGGGACAGGGGGATACGAGCAGTACTTC
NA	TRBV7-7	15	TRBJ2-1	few	CASSPLRNTYNEQFF	TGTGCTAGCAGCCCCCTTCGGAATACCTACAATGAGCAGTTCTTC
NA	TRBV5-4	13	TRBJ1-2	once	CASSLVDYGGYTF	TGTGCCAGCAGCTTGGTTGATTACGGTGGCTACACCTTC
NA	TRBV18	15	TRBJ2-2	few	CASSAGQTNTGELFF	TGTGCCAGCTCAGCGGGACAGACAAACACCGGGGAGCTGTTTTTT
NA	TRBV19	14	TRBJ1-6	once	CASSIDRVDSPLHF	TGTGCCAGTAGTATAGACAGGGTAGATTCACCCCTCCACTTT
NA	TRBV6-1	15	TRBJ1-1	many	CASTREQVTNTEAFF	TGTGCCAGCACCCGGGAACAGGTTACTAACACTGAAGCTTTCTTT
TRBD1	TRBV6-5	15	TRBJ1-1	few	CATFTGGRTNTEAFF	TGTGCCACCTTTACAGGGGGCCGGACGAACACTGAAGCTTTCTTT
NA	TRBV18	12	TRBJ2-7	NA	CASSPLGDEQYF	TGTGCCAGCTCACCTTTGGGTGACGAGCAGTACTTC
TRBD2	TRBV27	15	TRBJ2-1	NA	CASSLEAGGLGEQFF	TGTGCCAGCAGTTTAGAGGCGGGAGGGCTCGGTGAGCAGTTCTTC
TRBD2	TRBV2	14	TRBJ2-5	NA	CASSSGTRGETQYF	TGTGCCAGCAGTAGTGGGACTAGAGGGGAGACCCAGTACTTC
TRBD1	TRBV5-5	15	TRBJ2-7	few	CASSLSGGGIYEQYF	TGTGCCAGCAGCTTGTCAGGGGGCGGAATCTACGAGCAGTACTTC
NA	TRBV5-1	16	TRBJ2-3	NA	CASSLEVERGTDTQYF	TGCGCCAGCAGCTTGGAGGTCGAGCGGGGCACAGATACGCAGTATTTT
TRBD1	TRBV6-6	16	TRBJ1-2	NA	CASTPPPGQKTYGYTF	TGTGCCAGCACCCCGCCCCCGGGACAGAAAACCTATGGCTACACCTTC
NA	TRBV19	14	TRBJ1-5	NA	CASSIGGYNQPQHF	TGTGCCAGTAGTATCGGGGGGTACAATCAGCCCCAGCATTTT
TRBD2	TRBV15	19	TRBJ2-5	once	CATSRERILAGFRGETQYF	TGTGCCACCAGCAGAGAGAGGATATTAGCGGGGTTTCGAGGGGAGACCCAGTACTTC
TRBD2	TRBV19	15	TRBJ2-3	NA	CASSMLAGGTDTQYF	TGTGCCAGTAGCATGCTAGCGGGAGGAACAGATACGCAGTATTTT
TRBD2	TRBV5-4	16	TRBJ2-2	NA	CASKLTSGTNTGELFF	TGTGCCAGTAAGTTGACTAGCGGAACGAACACCGGGGAGCTGTTTTTT
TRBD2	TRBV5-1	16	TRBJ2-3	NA	CASSWGLADSTDTQYF	TGCGCCAGCAGCTGGGGACTAGCGGATAGCACAGATACGCAGTATTTT
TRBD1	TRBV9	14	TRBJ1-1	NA	CASSVGDRNTEAFF	TGTGCCAGCAGCGTAGGGGACAGAAACACTGAAGCTTTCTTT
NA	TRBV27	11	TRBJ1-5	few	CASVIGQPQHF	TGTGCCAGTGTTATCGGTCAGCCCCAGCATTTT
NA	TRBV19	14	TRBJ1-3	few	CARRWLGAGNTIYF	TGTGCCAGACGTTGGTTAGGGGCTGGAAACACCATATATTTT
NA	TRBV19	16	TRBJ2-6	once	CASSDGGLLGANVLTF	TGTGCCAGTAGTGACGGTGGACTTCTCGGGGCCAACGTCCTGACTTTC
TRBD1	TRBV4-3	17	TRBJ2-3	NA	CASSQGTGAKSQDTQYF	TGCGCCAGCAGCCAAGGGACAGGGGCCAAAAGTCAGGATACGCAGTATTTT
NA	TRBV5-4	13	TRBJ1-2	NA	CASSLGQDYGYTF	TGTGCCAGCAGCTTGGGGCAGGACTATGGCTACACCTTC
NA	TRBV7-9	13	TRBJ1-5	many	CASSFGQNQPQHF	TGTGCCAGCAGCTTCGGACAGAATCAGCCCCAGCATTTT
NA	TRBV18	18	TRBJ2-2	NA	CASSPPRGRVGDIGELFF	TGTGCCAGCTCACCACCCCGAGGAAGGGTAGGTGACATCGGGGAGCTGTTTTTT
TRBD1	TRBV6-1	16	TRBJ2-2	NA	CASSEQRGPGTGELFF	TGTGCCAGCAGCGAACAAAGGGGGCCGGGCACCGGGGAGCTGTTTTTT
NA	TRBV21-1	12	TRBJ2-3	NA	CASSKGKDTQYF	TGTGCCAGCAGCAAAGGGAAAGATACGCAGTATTTT
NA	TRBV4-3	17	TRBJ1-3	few	CASSQDGQPFSGNTIYF	TGCGCCAGCAGCCAAGATGGACAGCCATTCTCTGGAAACACCATATATTTT
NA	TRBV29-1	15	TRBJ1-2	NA	CSVEMGKGPNYGYTF	TGCAGCGTTGAAATGGGGAAGGGGCCTAACTATGGCTACACCTTC